These 25 T cell receptor beta chains share one sample of origin, sequenced in a study of T cell responses to AZD1222 COVID-19 vaccine. Data came from immunoSEQ multiplex PCR; TCRdb stores just in-frame clones and leaves some out. There are about 94,000 clones in the sample; approximately 90% occur only once, and more than 10% lies in the top ten. Specimen: peripheral blood, collected on day 0 of AZD1222 vaccination. The receptors were sampled from an adult in good health.

This clone has just a few counts. As DNA, the CDR3 is TGTGCCAGCAGTTACTCGTCTCTTTCAGGGTATGGCTACACCTTC. The encoded protein is CASSYSSLSGYGYTF. V gene TRBV6-6 combines with J gene TRBJ1-2; D is possibly TRBD1 (5 bases). With 0 bases removed from V and 5 bases from J, the gap between germline ends came to 13 bases. Germline lookup yields CDR1 MNHNY and CDR2 SVGAGI (reference sequence). The CDR3 extends over 15 amino acids.

The gene calls are TRBV27 and TRBJ1-1; D possibly corresponds to TRBD1 (6 bases). The germline V and J ends were trimmed by 5 bases and 0 bases, with 13 bases remaining between them. The CDR3 covers 15 residues. Germline CDR1 and CDR2: MNHEY and SMNVEV (reference sequence). The CDR3 protein is CASSLRQGLNTEAFF. In DNA form, the CDR3 reads TGTGCCAGCAGTCTAAGGCAGGGGTTGAACACTGAAGCTTTCTTT.

This chain links TRBV4-2 with TRBJ1-2, with 10 positions matching TRBD1. V lost 2 bases to trimming and J lost 2 bases; unmatched junction nucleotides: 5. CDR1 LGHNA and CDR2 YNFKEQ come from the germline V gene. This CDR3 comprises 16 residues. The CDR3 region is CASSQLRQGANYGYTF. DNA of the CDR3: TGTGCCAGCAGCCAACTCAGACAGGGGGCAAACTATGGCTACACCTTC.

In this sample, this clone turned up once. V gene TRBV6-5 combines with J gene TRBJ2-7, with 9 bases lining up with TRBD1. This CDR3 spans 13 amino acids. CDR1 MNHEY and CDR2 SVGAGI come from the germline V gene. The junction had 2 bases not matched to a gene; V was cut back by 6 bases and J by 2 bases. The CDR3 is CASRTGGPYEQYF. As DNA, the CDR3 is TGTGCCAGCAGGACAGGGGGTCCCTACGAGCAGTACTTC.

The V and J genes are TRBV19 and TRBJ2-1; 13 nucleotides align to TRBD2. CDR1 is LNHDA and CDR2 is SQIVND in the germline V gene (reference sequence). With V trimmed by 2 bases and J by 8 bases, 6 bases remained unmatched. This CDR3 contains 16 residues. The CDR3 DNA sequence: TGTGCCAGTAGTATATCAGCCGGGACTAGCGGGGATGAGCAGTTCTTC. Its translation is CASSISAGTSGDEQFF.

This sequence joins TRBV20-1 and TRBJ2-1; D is uncertain. The V and J ends lost 7 bases and 6 bases respectively, with 10 bases between them. The CDR3 consists of 11 residues. Per the germline V gene, CDR1 is DFQATT and CDR2 is SNEGSKA (reference sequence). The CDR3: CSVRLVNEQFF. The CDR3, as DNA: TGCAGTGTCAGACTTGTCAATGAGCAGTTCTTC.

The chain carries TRBV14 and TRBJ2-5; D is possibly TRBD2 (6 bases). Trimming cost V 4 bases and J 8 bases, with 17 bases left between them. This CDR3 spans 14 amino acids. Germline values: CDR1 SGHDN, CDR2 FVKESK. The CDR3: CASSRNRQGGTQYF. Written as DNA, the CDR3 is TGTGCCAGCAGCCGAAACAGGCAGGGAGGAACCCAGTACTTC.

The gene calls are TRBV3-1 (or the pseudogene TRBV3-2) and TRBJ1-1; D gene ambiguous. The germline CDR1 and CDR2 sequences are LGHDT and YNNKEL (reference sequence). V was trimmed by 7 bases and J by 4 bases, leaving 16 bases between them. The CDR3 sequence is 14 residues long. In DNA form, the CDR3 reads TGTGCCAGCAAAATGGAGGGTGGTGGCACTGAAGCTTTCTTT. This codes for CASKMEGGGTEAFF.

The CDR3 reads CASSYDSNQPQHF. In DNA form, the CDR3 reads TGTGCCAGCAGTTACGACAGCAATCAGCCCCAGCATTTT. V usage is TRBV6-5 and J usage is TRBJ1-5; D unclear. The CDR3 extends over 13 amino acids. V gave up 2 bases and J gave up 1 base, with 3 bases separating them. Germline V gene lookup returns CDR1 MNHEY and CDR2 SVGAGI.

The chain couples TRBV27 to TRBJ2-2, with TRBD1 matching over 11 bases. The CDR3 runs to 14 residues. Trimming removed 10 bases from V and 4 bases from J; junction bases left unmatched: 5. Germline V lookup: CDR1 MNHEY, CDR2 SMNVEV (reference sequence). CDR3 protein: CANGTGGRTGELFF. In DNA, the CDR3 is TGTGCCAACGGGACAGGGGGACGCACCGGGGAGCTGTTTTTT.

This clone was found once. The V and J genes are TRBV2 and TRBJ2-7; D is perhaps TRBD2 (7 bases). CDR3 size: 12 residues. Between the trimmed V and J ends, which lost 7 bases and 4 bases, there was a span of 11 bases. Germline CDR1 and CDR2: SNHLY and FYNNEI. The CDR3 nucleotides read TGTGCCAGCACCAGGGGAGGGTACGAGCAGTACTTC. Translation: CASTRGGYEQYF.

V gene TRBV28 combines with J gene TRBJ1-3; D gene uncertain. Germline V gives CDR1 MDHEN, CDR2 SYDVKM. The CDR3 contains 13 residues. V lost 3 bases and J 2 bases, leaving 5 bases between the germline ends. This CDR3 is CASSFAPGNTIYF. Written as DNA, the CDR3 is TGTGCCAGCAGTTTTGCACCTGGAAACACCATATATTTT.

The chain recombines TRBV3-1 (or the pseudogene TRBV3-2) with TRBJ1-2; 7 bases agree with TRBD1. V lost 2 bases, J lost 4 bases, and 10 bases stayed unmatched. Germline values: CDR1 LGHDT, CDR2 YNNKEL (reference sequence). CDR3 length equals 16 residues. The CDR3 DNA reads as TGTGCCAGCAGCCAACCCTTAGGGGGCGCGGGCTATGGCTACACCTTC. Amino acid sequence: CASSQPLGGAGYGYTF.

This chain links TRBV2 with TRBJ1-5, with unresolved D. The CDR3 sequence is 14 residues long. V was clipped by 3 bases and J by 0 bases, with 6 bases between them. Germline V gene sequence: CDR1 SNHLY, CDR2 FYNNEI. CDR3 sequence: CASSETLSNQPQHF. The CDR3, as DNA: TGTGCCAGCAGTGAGACACTTAGCAATCAGCCCCAGCATTTT.

V and J are TRBV7-3 and TRBJ2-7; 9 bases are shared with TRBD2. After removal of 5 bases from V and 7 bases from J, the junction contained 12 bases not matched to a gene. This CDR3 spans 15 amino acids. The germline gives CDR1 SGHTA, CDR2 FQGTGA. The DNA for the CDR3 is TGTGCCAGCAGCCAAAGCGGGGGGCCCCTAGGGGAGCAGTACTTC. Residues: CASSQSGGPLGEQYF. The whole variable domain, filled in from reference TRBV7-3 and TRBJ2-7, reads GAGVSQTPSNKVTEKGKYVELRCDPISGHTALYWYRQSLGQGPEFLIYFQGTGAADDSGLPNDRFFAVRPEGSVSTLKIQRTERGDSAVYLCASSQSGGPLGEQYFGPGTRLTVT.

This clone was recorded once. The DNA for the CDR3 is TGTGCCAGCTCATCGGACGTCGTCTCTAACTATGGCTACACCTTC. The encoded protein is CASSSDVVSNYGYTF. The J gene is TRBJ1-2, the V gene TRBV18; no clear D gene. The V and J ends lost 5 bases and 0 bases respectively, with 13 bases between them. The CDR3 runs 15 residues. Germline-derived CDR1 and CDR2 are KGHSH and LQKENI.

A word on this clone: One end of the junction fails to match germline, which may point to a read error. V is TRBV7-7 and J is TRBJ2-5; TRBD2 is a possible D gene (6 bases). Germline V lookup: CDR1 SSHAT, CDR2 FNYEAQ (reference sequence). This CDR3 has 15 residues. CDR3 residues: CASSLLGGGGETQYF. Written as DNA, the CDR3 is TGTGCTAGCAGCTTACTCGGGGGTGGCGGAGAGACCCAGTACTTC.

This clone was seen more than once but under ten times. This sequence joins TRBV25-1 and TRBJ1-4, with D uncertain. Germline CDR1 and CDR2: MGHDK and SYGVNS. The CDR3 has 14 residues. V was shortened by 6 bases and J by 13 bases, with 21 bases between the two germline ends. CDR3 coding DNA: TGTGCCAGCAGCCCCCCGAGCCATGAGCAGGTACTGTTTTTT. Translation gives CASSPPSHEQVLFF.

This sequence joins TRBV5-8 and TRBJ2-1; TRBD1 aligns across 7 bases. J lost 5 bases, V lost 5 bases, and 10 bases had no gene match. Germline values: CDR1 SGHTS, CDR2 YDEGEE. CDR3 length: 15 amino acids. CDR3 sequence reads: CASRFRDRLNNEQFF. The CDR3 DNA reads TGTGCCAGCAGATTTAGGGACAGACTTAACAATGAGCAGTTCTTC.

J is TRBJ1-1 and V is TRBV21-1; the table's D call TRBD1 went unverified against the DNA. TRBV21-1 is labeled a pseudogene. The CDR3 totals 16 residues. The CDR3 sequence: CASSKAPGTENTEAFF. In DNA, the CDR3 is TGTGCCAGCAGCAAAGCCCCCGGGACAGAGAACACTGAAGCTTTCTTT.

With regard to this clone: No DNA is shown, since the ends of the CDR3 on it are uncertain; the CDR3 is the one TCRdb lists. V gene TRBV19 combines with J gene TRBJ1-2. Germline CDR1 and CDR2: LNHDA and SQIVND (reference sequence). The CDR3 region is 13 residues in length, termini included. The CDR3 is CASTSGGGYGYTF.

The rearrangement uses TRBV6-5 and TRBJ1-1; D is undetermined. In germline, CDR1 is MNHEY, CDR2 SVGAGI. V was cut by 5 bases and J by 4 bases, with 11 bases left in between. The CDR3 is made up of 13 amino acids. CDR3 sequence (DNA): TGTGCCAGCAGTCGTAGGTCAAGCACTGAAGCTTTCTTT. Translation: CASSRRSSTEAFF.

V is TRBV5-4 and J is TRBJ1-4; 8 bases align to TRBD1. V gave up 4 bases and J gave up 4 bases; unmatched junction bases: 6. Germline CDR1 and CDR2: SGHNT and YYREEE (reference sequence). The CDR3 is made up of 15 amino acids. This CDR3 is CASSRKQGVNEKLFF. CDR3 nucleotide sequence: TGTGCCAGCAGCCGCAAACAGGGGGTTAATGAAAAACTGTTTTTT.

The CDR3 sequence is CASSLYLENTEAFF. The DNA of the CDR3 is TGTGCCAGCAGTTTATATCTGGAGAACACTGAAGCTTTCTTT. The V and J genes are TRBV28 and TRBJ1-1; D gene ambiguous. Germline values: CDR1 MDHEN, CDR2 SYDVKM. The CDR3 is made up of 14 amino acids. V lost 1 base, J lost 1 base, and 7 bases lay in between.

The V and J genes are TRBV9 and TRBJ2-1, with a tentative D call TRBD2 (6 bases). The V end was cut by 4 bases, the J end by 3 bases, with 17 bases between. Germline lookup yields CDR1 SGDLS and CDR2 YYNGEE. The CDR3 spans 16 residues. CDR3 region: CASSIQSAGLYNEQFF. In nucleotides, the CDR3 is TGTGCCAGCAGCATCCAGTCAGCGGGCCTCTACAATGAGCAGTTCTTC.